This note documents a single TCR beta chain sequence. Its antigen is currently not known. No per-base quality is available; no much larger clone lies one base away. Between the V and J ends, shortened by 0 bases and 0 bases respectively, the junction contains 6 bases. The germline V gene gives CDR1 as ENHRY and CDR2 as SYGVKD. Spanning cysteine to phenylalanine, the CDR3 consists of 15 amino acids. The CDR3 DNA has 45 bases and is translated from base 1. The receptor library was made with the immunoSEQ multiplex PCR assay. Rearranged TCR beta chain sequences were amplified with the hsTCRB Kit following the manufacturer's protocol. TCRB libraries were sequenced on an Illumina MiSeq. The study's processing was this. Demultiplexing, trimming and gene mapping were performed with the kit vendor's proprietary platform. TCRdb re-hosts the immuneACCESS table, in-frame sequences only. Its copies lack some clones; in the studies checked, an unresolved V gene accounts for under half of them, and the cause for the rest is not known. That table supplies the V and J calls and clone size; D and trimming were determined from the DNA. The sample profile shows around 62,000 clones; about nine tenths of them were found once. The ten largest clones capture 1.5% to 2.5% of the sample.

The sample is drawn from a study of a mutant IDH1 vaccine in newly diagnosed glioma (dated by TCRdb to about 2021). Turning to the overall study: Eight vaccinations were administered to patients in weeks 1, 3, 5, 7, 11, 15, 19 and 23, corresponding to visits V03 through V10. Prior to enrollment, patients had been given standard therapy consisting of radiotherapy alone, temozolomide alone, or radiochemotherapy with temozolomide, with the combination given to most patients. Of the approximately 35 treated patients, approximately 62% were male and around 40% were female, and the mean age was 40.4 years. Six visits were used for peripheral blood collection: V03 (baseline), V05, V07, V10, V12 and V13. For exploratory analyses, longitudinal TCRB deep sequencing was carried out in around 24 treated patients wherever samples were available. Vaccination was initiated 4-6 weeks after radiotherapy alone, or concurrently with temozolomide cycles in the chemotherapy-containing groups.

The intended sense of this specimen's time point label: week 11, during vaccination. A 20-mer mutant IDH1 peptide at 300 micrograms in Montanide made up each vaccine dose, which was injected subcutaneously together with topical imiquimod. All donors had newly diagnosed IDH1-mutant astrocytomas of WHO grade 3 or 4 that showed loss of nuclear ATRX. The samples were drawn from NOA16, a multicentre, single-arm, open-label phase I trial in Germany that tested a mutant IDH1 peptide vaccine in humans for the first time. Genomic DNA for TCRB sequencing was isolated from EDTA blood with the DNeasy Blood and Tissue Kit. Overall results and qualifications from the work: Pseudoprogression seemed to be unrelated to changes in the top peripheral T cell clonotypes found by TCRB sequencing. Selection of PBMC samples for TCRB deep sequencing was based on availability. Immune responses induced by the vaccine were seen in 90% to 95% of patients across multiple MHC alleles. The authors stated that sample limitations prevented analyses of patient blood samples from being reproduced.

The source of this sequence is a man aged 35 to 55 with glioma. In this chain, TRBV10-3 is recombined with TRBJ1-3, with the D segment identity uncertain. The sequencing here drew on PBMCs, taken from a glioma patient whose treatment included an IDH1 peptide vaccine. The nucleotide sequence reads TGTGCCATCAGTGAGTCTTCCCACTCTGGAAACACCATATATTTT. Its protein reads: CAISESSHSGNTIYF.